This is a list of T cell receptor beta chains from one sample in a study of response to subunit inactivated influenza vaccine. TCRdb recomputed calls from the RT-PCR reads with MiXCR, one row per CDR3 protein. The table shows more than 400,000 distinct CDR3 sequences, with about 10% occurring only once. The sample was PBMCs from blood, taken 40 to 50 days after vaccination. The receptors stem from a man between 45 and 60 years old who received an inactivated influenza vaccine. The CDR3 runs from the conserved cysteine through the conserved F or W. A D gene is named only where the DNA matches it firmly. Rows give clone size only sometimes, using once, few, many, or a class for an expanded clone.

>NA|NA|TRBV7-9|TRBJ1-6
TGTGCCAGCAGCTCCCTGACAGGACGTAATTCACCCCTCCACTTT
CASSSLTGRNSPLHF
>NA|few|TRBV4-2|TRBJ1-1
TGTGCCACCCTAACTGGGAGGGGAGCTTTCTTT
CATLTGRGAFF
>NA|NA|TRBV10-3|TRBJ1-2
TGTGCCATCAGTGTTTCAGTCCCCACGGACTATGGCTACACCTTC
CAISVSVPTDYGYTF
>NA|NA|TRBV20-1|TRBJ2-5
TGCAGTGCTAGAGATCTACAGAAAGAGACCCAGTACTTC
CSARDLQKETQYF
>TRBD1|many|TRBV6-5|TRBJ1-2
TGTGCCAGCAGTTACCGAGGGGGACAGGGTTACGACACCTTC
CASSYRGGQGYDTF
>NA|many|TRBV12-3/TRBV12-4|TRBJ1-3
TGTGCCAGCAGCCGGGGCTCCTCTGGAAACACCATATATTTT
CASSRGSSGNTIYF
>TRBD2|NA|TRBV13|TRBJ2-7
TGTGCCAGCAGCCGGACTAGCCTGCCCTACGAGCAGTACTTC
CASSRTSLPYEQYF
>NA|few|TRBV12-3/TRBV12-4|TRBJ2-1
TGTGCCAGCAGCATTACACGACAGGCGTACAATGAGCAGTTCTTC
CASSITRQAYNEQFF
>NA|few|TRBV12-3/TRBV12-4|TRBJ1-2
TGTGCCTCCAAGCCGCTAGGGGGCTATGGCTACACCTTC
CASKPLGGYGYTF
>TRBD2|NA|TRBV20-1|TRBJ2-5
TGCAGTGCTAGACAACCGAGCGGGAGGATTGGGACCCAGTACTTC
CSARQPSGRIGTQYF
>TRBD2|many|TRBV5-1|TRBJ2-3
TGCGCCAGCACCCCCGGGGGAGGGACGACAGATACGCAGTATTTT
CASTPGGGTTDTQYF
>NA|few|TRBV9|TRBJ2-7
TGTGCCAGCAGCGCGACGGTAGAGTCCTACGAGCAGTACTTC
CASSATVESYEQYF
>NA|NA|TRBV7-2|TRBJ2-7
TGTGCCAGCAGCCGGGAGACAGGGAGTACCTACGAGCAGTACTTC
CASSRETGSTYEQYF
>TRBD1|NA|TRBV9|TRBJ1-3
TGTGCCAGCAGCGTACAGGGGGCAAACGGAAACACCATATATTTT
CASSVQGANGNTIYF
>NA|few|TRBV7-9|TRBJ2-7
TGTGCCAGCAGCTTCAGGGGTCCTCCAGGCGAGCAGTACTTC
CASSFRGPPGEQYF
>NA|few|TRBV20-1|TRBJ2-4
TGCAGTGTAGAGACCCGGGGCATTCAGTACTTC
CSVETRGIQYF
>TRBD1|NA|TRBV6-2/TRBV6-3|TRBJ2-3
TGTGCCAGCAGTTACTCGTCCGACAGGGTAGACACAGATACGCAGTATTTT
CASSYSSDRVDTDTQYF
>NA|few|TRBV11-2|TRBJ1-1
TGTGCCAGCAGCTCAAGCGGCAGAATAAGGAACACTGAAGCTTTCTTT
CASSSSGRIRNTEAFF
>TRBD1|NA|TRBV12-3/TRBV12-4|TRBJ2-7
TGTGCCAGCAGCTTAAACAGGGGGCTTTACGAGCAGTACTTC
CASSLNRGLYEQYF
>TRBD1|NA|TRBV7-9|TRBJ2-7
TGTGCCAGCAGCACCACCGGGACAGGATACGAGCAGTACTTC
CASSTTGTGYEQYF
>NA|few|TRBV6-1|TRBJ1-5
TGTGCCAGCAACCAACAGTTACGGCAGCCCCAGCATTTT
CASNQQLRQPQHF
>NA|few|TRBV7-9|TRBJ2-2
TGTGCCAGCAGGCCCCGGGGGCTATCCGGGGAGCTGTTTTTT
CASRPRGLSGELFF
>TRBD1|NA|TRBV15|TRBJ2-4
TGTGCCACCAGCAGAGAAATACCGGGACAGGGGGACATTCAGTACTTC
CATSREIPGQGDIQYF
>NA|many|TRBV20-1|TRBJ2-1
TGCAGTGCTAGAGGGGGTCGGGCGGAACCTGTGAATGAGCAGTTCTTC
CSARGGRAEPVNEQFF
>TRBD2|few|TRBV12-3/TRBV12-4|TRBJ2-3
TGTGCCAGCAGTTTTACGGGGGGTAGCACAGATACGCAGTATTTT
CASSFTGGSTDTQYF
>NA|NA|TRBV2|TRBJ2-7
TGTGCCACTATCCCAGGGGACTCCTACGAGCAGTACTTC
CATIPGDSYEQYF
>NA|many|TRBV10-3|TRBJ2-5
TGTGCCATCAGTGAGTCGAGGGATGAAGAGACCCAGTACTTC
CAISESRDEETQYF
>NA|many|TRBV6-1|TRBJ2-1
TGTGCCACCATCTCGGTGGACGGATACAATGAGCAGTTCTTC
CATISVDGYNEQFF
>NA|many|TRBV11-2|TRBJ2-1
TGTGCCAGCAGCTTAGTTAGCAGGGCGGGTGAGCAGTTCTTC
CASSLVSRAGEQFF
>NA|many|TRBV29-1|TRBJ1-5
TGCAGCGTTGCTAGGGGGACAAATCAGCCCCAGCATTTT
CSVARGTNQPQHF
>NA|NA|TRBV11-2|TRBJ2-1
TGTGCCAGCACCCCTTTTGGGGGGGCTGATGAGCAGTTCTTC
CASTPFGGADEQFF
>TRBD2|NA|TRBV29-1|TRBJ2-7
TGCAGCGTTCTAGCGGGAGGGCTCTACGAGCAGTACTTC
CSVLAGGLYEQYF
>NA|many|TRBV6-4|TRBJ2-7
TGTGCCGAAGATCGGAGTACAGACAACTCCTACGAGCAGTACTTC
CAEDRSTDNSYEQYF
>NA|NA|TRBV4-1|TRBJ1-1
TGCGCCAGCAGCCAAGTGATCCAGAACACTGAAGCTTTCTTT
CASSQVIQNTEAFF
>NA|few|TRBV12-3/TRBV12-4|TRBJ2-1
TGTGCCAGCAGTTTAGAGGGCGGGGTAGCCAATGAGCAGTTCTTC
CASSLEGGVANEQFF
>TRBD2|NA|TRBV4-3|TRBJ2-7
TGCGCCAGCAGCCAAGAATGGGAACTAGCGGTGAGCTCCTACGAGCAGTACTTC
CASSQEWELAVSSYEQYF
>NA|many|TRBV10-3|TRBJ1-3
TGTGCCATCAGTGAAGGGGTTTTGAGACAGCGAAACACCATATATTTT
CAISEGVLRQRNTIYF
>TRBD1|NA|TRBV28|TRBJ2-7
TGTGCCAGCAGTGGAAGAAGGGACAGGCGGAACGAGCAGTACTTC
CASSGRRDRRNEQYF
>TRBD2|NA|TRBV15|TRBJ2-3
TGTGCCACCAGCAAGCACGTTAGCGGGGCCTCAGATACGCAGTATTTT
CATSKHVSGASDTQYF
>NA|many|TRBV20-1|TRBJ2-1
TGCAGTGCTACCAGACTAGGATCGGTCAATGAGCAGTTCTTC
CSATRLGSVNEQFF
>NA|NA|TRBV20-1|TRBJ2-1
TGCAGTGCTACCCCCACCGCCCAGGGGAGAGGAAGGAATGAGCAGTTCTTC
CSATPTAQGRGRNEQFF
>NA|NA|TRBV27|TRBJ2-3
TGTGCCAGCAGCCCCTCCTTCGGGGAGAGGGCAGATACGCAGTATTTT
CASSPSFGERADTQYF
>NA|many|TRBV15|TRBJ1-4
TGTGCCACCAGCGGACGTGGGGGGACTAATGAAAAACTGTTTTTT
CATSGRGGTNEKLFF
>NA|NA|TRBV7-7|TRBJ2-7
TGTGCCAGCAGTTACGCGGCGGGGTACGAGCAGTACTTC
CASSYAAGYEQYF
>TRBD2|NA|TRBV25-1|TRBJ2-3
TGTGCCAGCAGTGATGGGACGGGAGGGGCAGATACGCAGTATTTT
CASSDGTGGADTQYF
>TRBD1|few|TRBV6-1|TRBJ2-7
TGTGCCGCCCACGCCGGGACAGGGGCCTACGAGCAGTACTTC
CAAHAGTGAYEQYF
>TRBD2|NA|TRBV10-3|TRBJ2-1
TGTGCCATCAGTGAGGGCATTAGCGGGGCCCGAGATGAGCAGTTCTTC
CAISEGISGARDEQFF
>NA|NA|TRBV27|TRBJ2-7
TGTGCCAGCAGTTTAATAGGGCGCGGTAGCGGCGAGCAGTACTTC
CASSLIGRGSGEQYF
>NA|NA|TRBV20-1|TRBJ2-1
TGCAGTGCCCTCACAGGGTTGCCCTACAATGAGCAGTTCTTC
CSALTGLPYNEQFF
>NA|NA|TRBV6-1|TRBJ2-7
TGTGCCAGCAGTATGGCAGGAGGCCAGACCTACGAGCAGTACTTC
CASSMAGGQTYEQYF
>TRBD1|many|TRBV7-9|TRBJ2-2
TGTGCCATACCGGACAGGGACGTCACCGGGGAGCTGTTTTTT
CAIPDRDVTGELFF
>TRBD2|few|TRBV5-1|TRBJ2-7
TGCGCCAGCAGTTGGACTAGCGGGCCTACCTACGAGCAGTACTTC
CASSWTSGPTYEQYF
>TRBD1|many|TRBV4-3|TRBJ2-2
TGCGCCAGCAGCCCGACAGGGCTTTACACCGGGGAGCTGTTTTTT
CASSPTGLYTGELFF
>TRBD2|NA|TRBV12-3/TRBV12-4|TRBJ2-1
TGTGCCAGCAGCCTATCAGTTGCGGGGGGACACAATGAGCAGTTCTTC
CASSLSVAGGHNEQFF
>NA|few|TRBV7-2|TRBJ2-3
TGTGCCAGCAGCTTAAAAGGACAGAGCACAGATACGCAGTATTTT
CASSLKGQSTDTQYF